These 20 T cell receptor beta chains share one sample of origin, sequenced in a study of CD8 T cells in Susac syndrome. With random hexamers, roughly 0.45 to 1 ug RNA was reverse transcribed. TCRdb called the immunoSEQ multiplex PCR reads again in MiXCR, with one record for every CDR3 protein. The sample has 130,000 to 150,000 distinct CDR3 sequences; 94% are singletons. Input material: CD8+ T cells from PBMCs. The receptors were gathered from a human donor in good health.

V and J are TRBV27 and TRBJ2-1, with D unresolved. The ends were cut back, 6 bases at V and 5 bases at J, with 14 bases in the middle. From germline, CDR1 is MNHEY and CDR2 SMNVEV (reference sequence). The CDR3 is 14 amino acids. The CDR3 here is CASSRQAGHNEQFF. The CDR3 nucleotides read TGTGCCAGCAGCCGGCAGGCAGGACACAATGAGCAGTTCTTC.

CDR3 sequence reads: CATSRVTSGSQEQFF. CDR3 coding DNA: TGTGCCACCAGCAGAGTGACTAGCGGGAGTCAAGAGCAGTTCTTC. The genes are TRBV15 and TRBJ2-1, with 12 bases that match TRBD2. V was pared by 1 base and J by 10 bases, with 5 bases of the junction left unmatched. Looked up from germline, CDR1 is LNHNV and CDR2 is YYDKDF (reference sequence). The CDR3 consists of 15 residues.

The V and J genes are TRBV30 and TRBJ2-1; 7 bases agree with TRBD2. Germline V gene data show CDR1 as GTSNPN and CDR2 as SVGIG (reference sequence). With V trimmed by 0 bases and J by 8 bases, 16 bases remained unmatched. The CDR3 extends over 17 amino acids. The CDR3 sequence is CAWSVNYLAVNVDEQFF. CDR3 DNA: TGTGCCTGGAGTGTTAACTACCTAGCGGTCAATGTCGATGAGCAGTTCTTC.

In its sample, this clonotype was seen a few times. The chain links TRBV29-1 to TRBJ2-7; tentatively, D is TRBD2 (5 bases). V was shortened by 4 bases and J by 1 base, with 11 bases between the two germline ends. Germline V CDR1 and CDR2: SQVTM, ANQGSEA. CDR3 length: 13 residues. CDR3 sequence: CSVGLGVSYEQYF. CDR3 coding DNA: TGCAGCGTTGGTCTGGGAGTTTCCTACGAGCAGTACTTC.

This clonotype was seen once. Germline and junction disagree at one end, which may indicate a read error. The chain uses TRBV6-2 or TRBV6-3 and TRBJ2-3; 12 nucleotides line up with TRBD2. Germline CDR1 is MNHEY and CDR2 is SVGEGT. This CDR3 is 15 amino acids long. CDR3 in DNA: TGTGCCAGCAGCGGAAGACTAGCGGGAGCAGAAACGCAGTATTTT. Translating gives CASSGRLAGAETQYF.

Concerning this clonotype: Germline and junction disagree at one end, which may indicate a read error. The chain employs TRBV7-7 and TRBJ2-5; D is unclear. Germline values: CDR1 SSHAT, CDR2 FNYEAQ (reference sequence). This CDR3 is built from 15 residues. This CDR3 reads CASSPPDEKKETQYF. CDR3 coding DNA: TGTGCTAGCAGCCCCCCGGACGAGAAAAAGGAGACCCAGTACTTC.

The chain joins TRBV20-1 to TRBJ2-7, with D unresolved. The CDR3 length is 11 residues. Germline assignment: CDR1 DFQATT and CDR2 SNEGSKA (reference sequence). V was shortened by 2 bases and J by 3 bases, with 5 bases between the two germline ends. CDR3 sequence reads: CSARRLYEQYF. For the CDR3, the DNA is TGCAGTGCTAGACGGCTCTACGAGCAGTACTTC.

The chain combines TRBV12-3 or TRBV12-4 with TRBJ2-1; 12 bases map to TRBD2. CDR3 length equals 14 residues. The trim removed 7 bases at V and 10 bases at J, leaving 8 bases unmatched. Here the CDR3 reads CASTSGLAGREQFF. CDR3 in DNA: TGTGCCAGCACCTCCGGACTAGCGGGAAGGGAGCAGTTCTTC.

The chain joins TRBV9 to TRBJ2-5, with 9 bases lining up with TRBD1. Germline CDR1 reads SGDLS; CDR2 reads YYNGEE. This CDR3 spans 13 amino acids. The V gene end was trimmed by 4 bases and the J gene end by 12 bases; junction bases not matched to a gene: 10. Here the CDR3 reads CASSLTPGQGKYF. CDR3 in DNA: TGTGCCAGCAGCCTAACCCCGGGACAGGGAAAGTACTTC.

The CDR3 nucleotides read TGCGCCAGCAGCCACCCTGGACAGAACTATGGCTACACCTTC. As protein: CASSHPGQNYGYTF. The rearrangement links TRBV4-3 to TRBJ1-2; TRBD1 is a possible D gene (6 bases). This CDR3 has 14 amino acids. Looked up from germline, CDR1 is LGHNA and CDR2 is YSLEER. V shed 3 bases and J shed 2 bases, with 10 bases lying between them.

The chain employs TRBV20-1 and TRBJ2-7; 11 nucleotides align to TRBD2. V lost 6 bases and J lost 5; bases outside the gene matches: 6. Looked up from germline, CDR1 is DFQATT and CDR2 is SNEGSKA (reference sequence). The CDR3 covers 13 residues. CDR3 nucleotides: TGCAGTGCGGAACTAGCGGGAGCCCACGAGCAGTACTTC. Encoded protein: CSAELAGAHEQYF.

Here the CDR3 DNA reads TGTGCCAGCAGCGTATATCCTGTAGATACGCAGTATTTT. Protein sequence: CASSVYPVDTQYF. The J gene is TRBJ2-3, the V gene TRBV9, with D uncertain. Trimming shortened V by 1 base and J by 5 bases, and 8 bases separated the two germline ends. Germline V gene data show CDR1 as SGDLS and CDR2 as YYNGEE. The CDR3 consists of 13 residues.

This clonotype was detected only once. This rearrangement joins TRBV23-1 to TRBJ2-1; TRBD1 or TRBD2 may be the D gene (6 bases each). TRBV23-1 is recorded as an ORF, its role being uncertain. The CDR3 length is 17 residues. Trimming took off 8 bases at V and 1 base at J, with 21 bases between the two ends. The CDR3 reads CASVPDSPGRSYNEQFF. In nucleotides, the CDR3 is TGCGCCAGCGTCCCGGACAGCCCGGGGAGGTCCTACAATGAGCAGTTCTTC.

The V and J genes are TRBV30 and TRBJ1-5; no definite D call. Trimming shortened V by 5 bases and J by 0 bases, and 8 bases separated the two germline ends. The CDR3 has 13 residues. From germline, CDR1 is GTSNPN and CDR2 SVGIG (reference sequence). The CDR3 coding sequence is TGTGCCTGGGATGACCGTAGCAATCAGCCCCAGCATTTT. Translated: CAWDDRSNQPQHF. The full variable domain, completed using reference TRBV30 and TRBJ1-5, is SQTIHQWPATLVQPVGSPLSLECTVEGTSNPNLYWYRQAAGRGLQLLFYSVGIGQISSEVPQNLSASRPQDRQFILSSKKLLLSDSGFYLCAWDDRSNQPQHFGDGTRLSIL.

V is TRBV7-3 and J is TRBJ1-2; possible D gene TRBD1, 5 bases. The CDR3 spans 15 residues. The V gene's germline CDR1 is SGHTA and CDR2 FQGTGA. Trimming pared 5 bases from V and 3 bases from J, leaving 16 bases between. The CDR3 DNA sequence: TGTGCCAGCAGCCTAGGGGCAGGGATGGACTATGGCTACACCTTC. It is translated as CASSLGAGMDYGYTF. Combining the CDR3 with reference TRBV7-3 and TRBJ1-2 gives the whole variable domain GAGVSQTPSNKVTEKGKYVELRCDPISGHTALYWYRQSLGQGPEFLIYFQGTGAADDSGLPNDRFFAVRPEGSVSTLKIQRTERGDSAVYLCASSLGAGMDYGYTFGSGTRLTVV.

This chain uses TRBV7-9 with TRBJ2-3, with 7 nucleotides matching TRBD1. Trimming cost V 5 bases and J 0 bases; bases outside gene matches: 5. This CDR3 contains 15 residues. The germline gives CDR1 SEHNR, CDR2 FQNEAQ (reference sequence). CDR3 residues: CASSRDRVSTDTQYF. The CDR3 region has the DNA TGTGCCAGCAGCCGTGACAGGGTGAGCACAGATACGCAGTATTTT.

This chain links TRBV20-1 with TRBJ2-1, with D perhaps TRBD1 or TRBD2 (5 bases each). V was clipped by 3 bases and J by 4 bases, with 13 bases between them. CDR1 DFQATT and CDR2 SNEGSKA come from the germline V gene (reference sequence). The CDR3 has 14 amino acids. CDR3 sequence reads: CSARELEGYNEQFF. In nucleotides, the CDR3 is TGCAGTGCTAGGGAACTCGAGGGGTACAATGAGCAGTTCTTC.

The chain uses TRBV13 and TRBJ2-1, with 13 bases that match TRBD2. Losses at the gene ends were 5 bases for V and 7 bases for J; bases not matched to a gene: 5. The germline gives CDR1 PRHDT, CDR2 FYEKMQ (reference sequence). CDR3 length: 15 amino acids. CDR3 nucleotide sequence: TGTGCCAGCAGCACATGGACTAGCGGGAGAAATGAGCAGTTCTTC. The encoded protein is CASSTWTSGRNEQFF.

V gene TRBV28 combines with J gene TRBJ1-2, with TRBD1 matching 8 bases. This CDR3 is built from 15 residues. The germline V gene has CDR1 MDHEN and CDR2 SYDVKM. After removal of 6 bases from V and 2 bases from J, the junction contained 8 bases not matched to a gene. CDR3 in DNA: TGTGCCAGCAGGAAGGGACAGGTTAACAACTATGGCTACACCTTC. It yields the protein CASRKGQVNNYGYTF.

The V call is TRBV27, the J call TRBJ2-7; tentatively, D is TRBD2 (5 bases). Germline V gene data show CDR1 as MNHEY and CDR2 as SMNVEV (reference sequence). The length of the CDR3 is 16 residues. V was shortened by 7 bases and J by 0 bases, with 19 bases between the two germline ends. For the CDR3, the DNA is TGTGCCAGCAACGGTACAGTCTCGGGATCCTCCTACGAGCAGTACTTC. This encodes CASNGTVSGSSYEQYF.